This record covers a single T cell receptor (beta chain). V lost 6 bases and J lost 3, with 15 bases in between. This CDR3 region has 15 residues. Germline loops: CDR1 SNHLY, CDR2 FYNNEI. This record belongs to a study of cytomegalovirus exposure and HLA in healthy donors. Vbeta (60) and Jbeta (13) primers were used in the PCR. TCRdb's copy holds only in-frame clones and misses some; the assay was immunoSEQ multiplex PCR. The sample lists under 150,000 clones; about three quarters were seen once. The rearrangement links TRBV2 to TRBJ1-3; D remains unclear. What was sequenced was PBMCs. This clonotype originated in a woman under 30 in good health and CMV-seronegative. The CDR3 spells CASRRQVQRGNTIYF. CDR3 coding DNA: TGTGCCAGCAGAAGGCAGGTCCAACGTGGAAACACCATATATTTT.